This T cell receptor beta chain was sequenced in a study of T cells in Graves' hyperthyroidism and ophthalmopathy. Study-level results: Ophthalmopathy, as predicted by the model, came a median about six months after the prediction. In the blood, most expanded thyroid clonotypes above 0.001 appeared as well.

Germline trimming cut 3 bases from V and 4 bases from J; bases unmatched to any gene: 5. This CDR3 is 14 amino acids long. Germline V gene data show CDR1 as SNHLY and CDR2 as FYNNEI. Amplification of TCR beta CDR3 regions used RNA as the template. A first-round RT-PCR of the TCR CDR3 used the HTBI primer set. Using its own MiXCR run on the multiplex PCR reads, TCRdb lists one record per CDR3 protein. The table lists around 600,000 distinct CDR3 sequences, approximately 14% of them singletons. Only a few counts were recorded for this clonotype. The target antigen is unknown. J is TRBJ2-7 and V is TRBV2; 8 nucleotides align to TRBD1. The sequence came from a woman between 45 and 60 years old with Graves' ophthalmopathy. The sequenced sample was blood. The CDR3 reads CASSDWQGAYEQYF. In DNA form, the CDR3 reads TGTGCCAGCAGTGATTGGCAGGGGGCGTACGAGCAGTACTTC.